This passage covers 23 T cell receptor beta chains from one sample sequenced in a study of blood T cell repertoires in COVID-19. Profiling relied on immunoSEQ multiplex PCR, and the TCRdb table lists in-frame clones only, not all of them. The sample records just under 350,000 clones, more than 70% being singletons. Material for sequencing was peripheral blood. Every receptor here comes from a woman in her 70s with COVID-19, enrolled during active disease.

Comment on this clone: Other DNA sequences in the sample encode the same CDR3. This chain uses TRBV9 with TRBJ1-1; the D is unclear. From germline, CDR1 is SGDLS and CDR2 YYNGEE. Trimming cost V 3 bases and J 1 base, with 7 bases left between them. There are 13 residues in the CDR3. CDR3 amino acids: CASSGQENTEAFF. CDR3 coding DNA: TGTGCCAGCAGCGGGCAGGAGAACACTGAAGCTTTCTTT.

CDR3 loop: CASSHPGGYEQYF. In DNA, the CDR3 is TGTGCCAGCAGCCATCCAGGGGGGTACGAGCAGTACTTC. The chain links TRBV3-1 (or the pseudogene TRBV3-2) to TRBJ2-7; D may be TRBD1 (7 bases). The V end lost 3 bases, the J end lost 4 bases, and 10 bases lay between the germline ends. The CDR3 extends over 13 amino acids. CDR1 and CDR2 (germline): LGHDT, YNNKEL (reference sequence).

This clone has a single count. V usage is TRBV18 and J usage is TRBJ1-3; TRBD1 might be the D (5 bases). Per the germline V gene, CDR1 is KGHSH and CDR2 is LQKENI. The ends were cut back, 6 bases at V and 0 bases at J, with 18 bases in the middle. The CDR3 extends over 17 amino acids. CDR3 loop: CASSRGDSLPSGNTIYF. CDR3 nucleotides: TGTGCCAGCTCCCGAGGAGACAGCCTTCCCTCTGGAAACACCATATATTTT.

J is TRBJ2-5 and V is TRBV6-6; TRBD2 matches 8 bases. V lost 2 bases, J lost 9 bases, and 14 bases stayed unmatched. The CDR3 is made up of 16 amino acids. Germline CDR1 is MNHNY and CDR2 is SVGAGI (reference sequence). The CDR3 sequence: CASSYPGGDLVRAQYF. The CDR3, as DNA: TGTGCCAGCAGTTACCCGGGGGGGGACCTTGTAAGGGCCCAGTACTTC.

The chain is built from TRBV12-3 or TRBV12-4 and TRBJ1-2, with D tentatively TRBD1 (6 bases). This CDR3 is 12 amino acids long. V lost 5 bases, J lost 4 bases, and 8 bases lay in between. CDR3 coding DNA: TGTGCCAGCAGTACAGGGCTCTATGGCTACACCTTC. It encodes CASSTGLYGYTF.

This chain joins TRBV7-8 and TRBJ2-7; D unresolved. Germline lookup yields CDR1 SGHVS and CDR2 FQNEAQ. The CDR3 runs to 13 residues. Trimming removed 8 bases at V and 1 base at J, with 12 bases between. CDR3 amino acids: CASSWAGSYEQYF. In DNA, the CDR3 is TGTGCCAGCTCCTGGGCAGGATCCTACGAGCAGTACTTC.

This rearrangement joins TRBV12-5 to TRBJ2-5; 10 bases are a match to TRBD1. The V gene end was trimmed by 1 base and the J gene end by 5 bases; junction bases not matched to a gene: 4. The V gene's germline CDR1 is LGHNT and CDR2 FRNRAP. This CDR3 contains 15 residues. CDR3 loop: CASGLAPGQGETQYF. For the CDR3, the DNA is TGTGCTAGTGGTTTGGCCCCGGGACAGGGGGAGACCCAGTACTTC.

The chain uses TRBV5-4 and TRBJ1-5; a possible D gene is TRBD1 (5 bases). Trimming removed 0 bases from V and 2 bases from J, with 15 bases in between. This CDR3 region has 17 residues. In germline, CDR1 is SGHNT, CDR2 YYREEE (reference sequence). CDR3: CASSLDAGLGGNQPQHF. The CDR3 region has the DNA TGTGCCAGCAGCTTGGACGCGGGGCTCGGGGGCAATCAGCCCCAGCATTTT.

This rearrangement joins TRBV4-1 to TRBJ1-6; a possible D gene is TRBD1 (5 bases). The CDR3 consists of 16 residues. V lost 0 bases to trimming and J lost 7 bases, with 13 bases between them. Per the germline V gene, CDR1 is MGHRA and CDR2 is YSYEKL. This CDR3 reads CASSQEGQGLNSPLHF. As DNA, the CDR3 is TGCGCCAGCAGCCAAGAAGGGCAGGGCCTAAATTCACCCCTCCACTTT.

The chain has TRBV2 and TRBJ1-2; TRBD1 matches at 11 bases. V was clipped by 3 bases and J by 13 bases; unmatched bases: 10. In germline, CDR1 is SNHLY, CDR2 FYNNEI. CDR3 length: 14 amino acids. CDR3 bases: TGTGCCAGCAGTGAGGCCGGACAGGGGGCGGGGAGCACCTTC. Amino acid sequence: CASSEAGQGAGSTF.

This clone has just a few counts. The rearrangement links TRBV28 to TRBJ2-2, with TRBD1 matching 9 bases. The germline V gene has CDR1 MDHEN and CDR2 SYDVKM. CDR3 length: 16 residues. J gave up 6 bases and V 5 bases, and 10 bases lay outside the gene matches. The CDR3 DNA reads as TGTGCCAGCAGTCTTACTGGACAGGGGAGCTCCGGGGAGCTGTTTTTT. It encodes CASSLTGQGSSGELFF.

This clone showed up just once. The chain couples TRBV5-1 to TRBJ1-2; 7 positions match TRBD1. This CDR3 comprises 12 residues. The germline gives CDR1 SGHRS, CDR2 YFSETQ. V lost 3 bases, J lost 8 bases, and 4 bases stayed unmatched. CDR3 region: CASSSDREGYTF. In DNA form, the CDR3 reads TGCGCCAGCAGCTCAGACAGGGAAGGCTACACCTTC.

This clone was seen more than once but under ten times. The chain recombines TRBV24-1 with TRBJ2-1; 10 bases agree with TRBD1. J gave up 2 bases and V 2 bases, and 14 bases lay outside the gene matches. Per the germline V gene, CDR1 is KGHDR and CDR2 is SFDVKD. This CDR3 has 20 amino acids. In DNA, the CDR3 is TGTGCCACCAGTGATTCCCTTGGGACAGGGGTGATCGTGGCCTACAATGAGCAGTTCTTC. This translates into CATSDSLGTGVIVAYNEQFF.

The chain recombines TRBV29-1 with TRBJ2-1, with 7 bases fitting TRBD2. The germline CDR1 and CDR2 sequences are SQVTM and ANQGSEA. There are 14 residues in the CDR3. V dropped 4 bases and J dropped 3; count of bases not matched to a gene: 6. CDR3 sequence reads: CSVVARGVYNEQFF. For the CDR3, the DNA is TGCAGCGTTGTTGCTCGGGGGGTCTACAATGAGCAGTTCTTC.

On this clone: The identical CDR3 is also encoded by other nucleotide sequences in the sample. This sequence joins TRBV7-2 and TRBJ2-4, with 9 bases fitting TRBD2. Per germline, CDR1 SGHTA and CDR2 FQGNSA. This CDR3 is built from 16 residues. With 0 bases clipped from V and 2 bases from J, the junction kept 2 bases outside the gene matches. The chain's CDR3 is CASSLASGGPKNIQYF. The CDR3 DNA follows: TGTGCCAGCAGCTTAGCTAGCGGGGGACCCAAAAACATTCAGTACTTC.

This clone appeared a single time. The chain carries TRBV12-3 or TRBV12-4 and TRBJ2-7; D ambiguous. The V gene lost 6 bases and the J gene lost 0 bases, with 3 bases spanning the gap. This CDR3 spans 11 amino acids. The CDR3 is CASSISYEQYF. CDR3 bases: TGTGCCAGCAGCATCTCCTACGAGCAGTACTTC.

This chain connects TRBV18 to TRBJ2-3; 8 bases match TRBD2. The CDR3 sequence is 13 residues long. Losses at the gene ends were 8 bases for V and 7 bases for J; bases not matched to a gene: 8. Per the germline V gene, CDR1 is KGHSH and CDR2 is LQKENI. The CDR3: CASAGGAMNTQYF. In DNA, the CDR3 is TGTGCCAGCGCCGGGGGGGCAATGAATACGCAGTATTTT.

This chain's CDR3 is CASSDFETGVYNEQFF. The CDR3 DNA follows: TGTGCCAGCAGTGACTTCGAGACAGGGGTCTACAATGAGCAGTTCTTC. The genes are TRBV6-4 and TRBJ2-1, with TRBD1 matching 8 bases. The CDR3 length is 16 residues. V lost 1 base to trimming and J lost 3 bases; unmatched junction nucleotides: 5. Per the germline V gene, CDR1 is MRHNA and CDR2 is SNTAGT.

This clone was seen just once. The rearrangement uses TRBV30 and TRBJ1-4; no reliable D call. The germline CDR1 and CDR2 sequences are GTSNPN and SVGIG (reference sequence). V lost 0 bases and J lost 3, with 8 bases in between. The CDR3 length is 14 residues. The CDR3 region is CAWSVGVANEKLFF. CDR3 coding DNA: TGTGCCTGGAGTGTGGGAGTGGCTAATGAAAAACTGTTTTTT.

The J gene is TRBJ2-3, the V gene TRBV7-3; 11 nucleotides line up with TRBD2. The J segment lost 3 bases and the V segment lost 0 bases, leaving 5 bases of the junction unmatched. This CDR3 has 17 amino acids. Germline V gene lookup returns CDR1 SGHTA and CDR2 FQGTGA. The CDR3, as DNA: TGTGCCAGCAGCTTAACCGGTAGCGGGGGGGCAACAGATACGCAGTATTTT. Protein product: CASSLTGSGGATDTQYF. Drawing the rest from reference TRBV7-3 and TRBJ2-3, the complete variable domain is GAGVSQTPSNKVTEKGKYVELRCDPISGHTALYWYRQSLGQGPEFLIYFQGTGAADDSGLPNDRFFAVRPEGSVSTLKIQRTERGDSAVYLCASSLTGSGGATDTQYFGPGTRLTVL.

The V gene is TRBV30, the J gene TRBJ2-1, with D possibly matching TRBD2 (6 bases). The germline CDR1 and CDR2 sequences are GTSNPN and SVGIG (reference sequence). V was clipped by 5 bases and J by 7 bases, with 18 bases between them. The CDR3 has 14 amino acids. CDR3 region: CAWGRQRAYNEQFF. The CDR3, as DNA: TGTGCCTGGGGCCGTCAGCGGGCGTATAATGAGCAGTTCTTC. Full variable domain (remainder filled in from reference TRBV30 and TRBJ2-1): SQTIHQWPATLVQPVGSPLSLECTVEGTSNPNLYWYRQAAGRGLQLLFYSVGIGQISSEVPQNLSASRPQDRQFILSSKKLLLSDSGFYLCAWGRQRAYNEQFFGPGTRLTVL.

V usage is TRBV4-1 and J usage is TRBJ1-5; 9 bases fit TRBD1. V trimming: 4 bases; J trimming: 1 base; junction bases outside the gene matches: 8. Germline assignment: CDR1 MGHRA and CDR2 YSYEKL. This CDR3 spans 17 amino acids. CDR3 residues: CASSLRDRDGSNQPQHF. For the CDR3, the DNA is TGCGCCAGCAGCCTCCGGGACAGGGATGGGAGCAATCAGCCCCAGCATTTT.

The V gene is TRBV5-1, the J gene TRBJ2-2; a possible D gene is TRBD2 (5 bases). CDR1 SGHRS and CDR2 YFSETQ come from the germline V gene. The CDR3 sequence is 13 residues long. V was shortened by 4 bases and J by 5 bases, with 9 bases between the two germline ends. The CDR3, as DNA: TGCGCCAGCAGCCTGAGGGTGACCGGGGAGCTGTTTTTT. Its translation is CASSLRVTGELFF.